The rows below give T cell receptor beta chains drawn from one sample of a study of cytomegalovirus exposure and HLA in healthy donors. TCRdb keeps only in-frame clones here, not all; method: immunoSEQ multiplex PCR. The sample contains about 120,000 clones, 77% of which appear only once. The sample comprised PBMCs. Receptor source: a man aged 40-49 years in good health and CMV-seropositive. CDR3s include the opening cysteine and the closing phenylalanine or tryptophan. The D gene is left open where the match is weak. Size is stated for part of the rows, as once, few or many counts, or as a class when the clone is expanded.

j_call,v_call,d_call,clone_size,cdr3_aa,cdr3_nt
TRBJ1-1,TRBV14,-,-,CASSPVGARGRTEAFF,TGTGCCAGCAGCCCAGTCGGGGCCCGAGGGAGGACTGAAGCTTTCTTT
TRBJ2-3,TRBV11-2,-,-,CASSIWDSYSTDTQYF,TGTGCCAGCAGCATATGGGACTCGTATAGCACAGATACGCAGTATTTT
TRBJ1-4,TRBV18,-,-,CASSRMARFDEKLFF,TGTGCCAGCTCACGGATGGCGAGGTTCGATGAAAAACTGTTTTTT
TRBJ2-3,TRBV6-5,TRBD2,once,CASSYRGGTDTQYF,TGTGCCAGCAGTTACCGGGGGGGGACAGATACGCAGTATTTT
TRBJ1-2,TRBV2,TRBD1,-,CASGGDRGGYTF,TGTGCCAGCGGGGGGGACAGGGGTGGCTACACCTTC
TRBJ1-1,TRBV18,-,-,CASSLPGNTEAFF,TGTGCCAGCTCACTTCCCGGGAACACTGAAGCTTTCTTT
TRBJ2-3,TRBV4-2,TRBD1,-,CASSTGGTDTQYF,TGTGCCAGCAGCACAGGGGGTACAGATACGCAGTATTTT
TRBJ2-5,TRBV7-2,TRBD1,-,CASSRDRQETQYF,TGTGCCAGCAGCAGGGACAGGCAAGAGACCCAGTACTTC
TRBJ2-5,TRBV29-1,-,-,CSVDPGQETQYF,TGCAGCGTTGATCCAGGGCAAGAGACCCAGTACTTC
TRBJ1-4,TRBV6-5,TRBD1,few,CASSYSRGTNEKLFF,TGTGCCAGCAGTTACTCCAGGGGGACTAATGAAAAACTGTTTTTT
TRBJ1-2,TRBV2,TRBD1,-,CASRDRAYGYTF,TGTGCCAGCAGGGACAGGGCCTATGGCTACACCTTC
TRBJ1-2,TRBV19,-,few,CASTRRPQGYGYTF,TGTGCCAGCACAAGGCGACCCCAGGGCTATGGCTACACCTTC
TRBJ1-6,TRBV13,TRBD1,once,CASSHGQGAHNSPLHF,TGTGCCAGCAGCCACGGACAGGGGGCGCATAATTCACCCCTCCACTTT
TRBJ2-7,TRBV4-2,-,-,CASSQDHRERAYEQYF,TGTGCCAGCAGCCAAGATCACAGGGAGCGAGCCTACGAGCAGTACTTC
TRBJ2-1,TRBV5-1,-,-,CASGHSGSQSYNEQFF,TGCGCCAGCGGCCACTCAGGCTCCCAGTCCTACAATGAGCAGTTCTTC
TRBJ2-5,TRBV9,-,few,CASSDYGHPAGETQYF,TGTGCCAGCAGCGACTATGGACATCCGGCAGGGGAGACCCAGTACTTC
TRBJ2-2,TRBV4-1,-,-,CASSHPGSRTGELFF,TGCGCCAGCAGCCATCCAGGGTCGCGCACCGGGGAGCTGTTTTTT
TRBJ2-3,TRBV5-1,TRBD2,-,CASHWAGGSKITDTQYF,TGCGCCAGCCACTGGGCGGGGGGCTCCAAAATCACAGATACGCAGTATTTT
TRBJ2-3,TRBV28,-,-,CASTKGGGDSTDTQYF,TGTGCCAGCACCAAGGGGGGGGGAGATAGCACAGATACGCAGTATTTT
TRBJ2-1,TRBV7-9,TRBD1,-,CASSLAFFGQGNNEQFF,TGTGCCAGCAGCTTAGCCTTCTTCGGACAGGGTAACAATGAGCAGTTCTTC
TRBJ1-6,TRBV9,-,-,CASSVAGTYNSPLHF,TGTGCCAGCAGCGTAGCCGGGACCTATAATTCACCCCTCCACTTT
TRBJ1-1,TRBV7-2,-,-,CASSLTPPGTYTEAFF,TGTGCCAGCAGCTTAACGCCGCCCGGGACTTACACTGAAGCTTTCTTT
TRBJ2-7,TRBV5-4,TRBD1,-,CASSTMRDRSSYEQYF,TGTGCCAGCAGCACGATGCGGGACAGGTCCTCCTACGAGCAGTACTTC
TRBJ2-7,TRBV5-5,-,few,CASSLETVPQFYEQYF,TGTGCCAGCAGCTTGGAGACAGTTCCTCAGTTCTACGAGCAGTACTTC
TRBJ1-2,TRBV7-2,-,-,CASSSYGTNYGYTF,TGTGCCAGCAGCTCTTACGGGACAAACTATGGCTACACCTTC
TRBJ2-7,TRBV5-1,TRBD2,-,CASSLELAGGNYEQYF,TGCGCCAGCAGCTTGGAACTAGCGGGGGGCAACTACGAGCAGTACTTC
TRBJ2-7,TRBV7-2,TRBD2,-,CASSLSTSGDSYEQYF,TGTGCCAGCAGCTTATCGACTAGCGGGGACTCCTACGAGCAGTACTTC
TRBJ1-1,TRBV5-1,TRBD1,-,CASSQGQGFLNTEAFF,TGCGCCAGCAGCCAAGGACAGGGATTTTTGAACACTGAAGCTTTCTTT
TRBJ1-4,TRBV19,-,-,CASAPGLTNEKLFF,TGTGCCAGTGCCCCAGGCTTAACTAATGAAAAACTGTTTTTT
TRBJ2-7,TRBV6-1,TRBD2,-,CASSEARGYEQYF,TGTGCCAGCAGTGAAGCGCGGGGGTACGAGCAGTACTTC
TRBJ2-5,TRBV5-6,-,-,CASSPGRRTPETQYF,TGTGCCAGCAGCCCCGGGCGGAGGACTCCGGAGACCCAGTACTTC
TRBJ1-2,TRBV27,-,once,CASSPLGAGRYGYTF,TGTGCCAGCAGTCCACTTGGGGCAGGGCGCTATGGCTACACCTTC
TRBJ2-5,TRBV11-2,TRBD2,-,CASSTPLSGGWDGTQYF,TGTGCCAGCAGCACCCCCCTTAGCGGGGGGTGGGATGGGACCCAGTACTTC
TRBJ1-2,TRBV9,-,-,CASSVDLREAFYGYTF,TGTGCCAGCAGCGTAGATCTTAGGGAGGCGTTCTATGGCTACACCTTC
TRBJ1-1,TRBV10-3,TRBD1,once,CAISESVGQGTTEAFF,TGTGCCATCAGTGAGTCGGTAGGACAGGGGACCACTGAAGCTTTCTTT
TRBJ1-2,TRBV10-3,-,few,CAISGQARGWFDGYTF,TGTGCCATCAGTGGACAGGCTCGAGGGTGGTTCGATGGCTACACCTTC
TRBJ2-1,TRBV7-2,TRBD1,few,CASSWDREAVNEQFF,TGTGCCAGCAGCTGGGACAGGGAGGCAGTCAATGAGCAGTTCTTC
TRBJ1-2,TRBV11-2,-,-,CASITQGDYGYTF,TGTGCCAGCATCACACAAGGGGACTATGGCTACACCTTC
TRBJ2-3,TRBV4-1,-,-,CASSQDSVDTQYF,TGCGCCAGCAGCCAAGATTCCGTAGATACGCAGTATTTT
TRBJ2-7,TRBV7-9,-,-,CASSPGAGYEQYF,TGTGCCAGCAGCCCCGGAGCAGGGTACGAGCAGTACTTC
TRBJ1-1,TRBV19,-,few,CASSIGPGNTEAFF,TGTGCCAGTAGTATAGGACCAGGGAACACTGAAGCTTTCTTT
TRBJ2-5,TRBV11-3,TRBD2,few,CASSPKRGGLLQETQYF,TGTGCCAGCAGCCCCAAGCGGGGGGGCCTGCTTCAAGAGACCCAGTACTTC
TRBJ2-7,TRBV5-1,-,-,CASSLPAYEQYF,TGCGCCAGCAGCTTGCCAGCCTACGAGCAGTACTTC
TRBJ2-7,TRBV11-1,-,-,CASSQAPTGILFYEQYF,TGTGCCAGCAGCCAAGCCCCAACAGGGATTCTCTTCTATGAGCAGTACTTC
TRBJ1-5,TRBV30,TRBD1,-,CAADRDSNQPQHF,TGTGCCGCTGACAGGGATAGCAATCAGCCCCAGCATTTT
TRBJ1-2,TRBV5-5,-,-,CASSLGWMQGANYGYTF,TGTGCCAGCAGCTTGGGGTGGATGCAGGGTGCTAACTATGGCTACACCTTC
TRBJ1-2,TRBV28,-,-,CASSFGGAANYGYTF,TGTGCCAGCAGTTTTGGCGGGGCAGCTAACTATGGCTACACCTTC
TRBJ2-5,TRBV9,-,-,CASSPGDPQETQYF,TGTGCCAGCAGCCCGGGGGACCCCCAAGAGACCCAGTACTTC
TRBJ1-4,TRBV28,-,-,CASRRRDEKLFF,TGTGCCAGCAGAAGGCGGGATGAAAAACTGTTTTTT
TRBJ1-6,TRBV7-2,-,-,CASSLVRENSPLHF,TGTGCCAGCAGCTTAGTGCGGGAGAATTCACCCCTCCACTTT
TRBJ1-1,TRBV6-5,-,once,CASSYVGAEAFF,TGTGCCAGCAGTTACGTGGGCGCCGAAGCTTTCTTT
TRBJ2-1,TRBV27,TRBD1,-,CASRGTGGRNEQFF,TGTGCCAGCAGGGGGACAGGGGGTCGCAATGAGCAGTTCTTC
TRBJ2-4,TRBV29-1,TRBD2,-,CSVEGQRGGQAKNIQYF,TGCAGCGTTGAGGGCCAGCGGGGGGGCCAAGCCAAAAACATTCAGTACTTC